A selection of T cell receptor beta chains follows, all from one sample in a study of T-cell memory formation after mild COVID-19. One entry per CDR3 protein results from TCRdb running MiXCR on the 5' RACE reads. The table includes 450,000 or so distinct CDR3 sequences, roughly 25% detected once. The specimen was PBMCs or a T cell subset sorted from them (not recorded which). These receptors originate from an adult woman who had mild COVID-19 (a few samples of this study predate the infection). Cell type and time point are not known. CDR3s include the opening cysteine and the closing phenylalanine or tryptophan. D genes are given only for firm matches. Only some rows state a clone size, as once, few, many or a class for expanded clones.

clone size | J gene | V gene | CDR3 length | D gene | CDR3 protein | CDR3 DNA
- | TRBJ1-1 | TRBV7-8 | 11 | - | CASSPRGEAFF | TGTGCCAGCAGCCCCCGGGGTGAAGCTTTCTTT
few | TRBJ1-2 | TRBV20-1 | 14 | - | CSARDWGITYGYTF | TGCAGTGCTAGAGATTGGGGGATAACCTATGGCTACACCTTC
few | TRBJ1-1 | TRBV29-1 | 12 | - | CAAIGANTEAFF | TGCGCGGCTATAGGAGCGAACACTGAAGCTTTCTTT
few | TRBJ1-1 | TRBV5-1 | 17 | TRBD1 | CASSSDRASRIAAEAFF | TGCGCCAGCAGCTCAGACAGGGCCTCTCGGATCGCGGCTGAAGCTTTCTTT
- | TRBJ1-6 | TRBV12-3/TRBV12-4 | 14 | TRBD1 | CASSMGQENSPLHF | TGTGCCAGCAGCATGGGACAGGAGAATTCACCCCTCCACTTT
- | TRBJ2-3 | TRBV24-1 | 15 | - | CATSDSSRPTDTQYF | TGTGCCACCAGTGATTCGTCGCGACCGACAGATACGCAGTATTTT
few | TRBJ1-2 | TRBV5-1 | 17 | - | CASSRSGELLSNYGYTF | TGCGCCAGCAGCCGTTCTGGGGAGCTATTATCTAACTATGGCTACACCTTC
- | TRBJ1-5 | TRBV24-1 | 12 | - | CATGQMNQPQHF | TGTGCCACTGGACAAATGAATCAGCCCCAGCATTTT
- | TRBJ2-2 | TRBV11-2 | 17 | TRBD2 | CASSHPTSWFYTGELFF | TGTGCCAGCAGCCATCCGACTAGCTGGTTTTACACCGGGGAGCTGTTTTTT
- | TRBJ2-1 | TRBV9 | 16 | TRBD1 | CASSVSGTGGLNEQFF | TGTGCCAGCAGCGTTTCCGGGACAGGGGGCCTCAATGAGCAGTTCTTC
few | TRBJ2-5 | TRBV7-6 | 13 | - | CASSSGAWETQYF | TGTGCCAGCAGCTCCGGGGCCTGGGAGACCCAGTACTTC
- | TRBJ2-7 | TRBV29-1 | 16 | TRBD2 | CSVAPASGIHPYEQYF | TGCAGCGTTGCCCCCGCTAGCGGGATACATCCCTACGAGCAGTACTTC
- | TRBJ2-1 | TRBV20-1 | 14 | - | CSATGFSSYNEQFF | TGCAGTGCTACTGGATTCAGCTCCTACAATGAGCAGTTCTTC
few | TRBJ2-1 | TRBV7-3 | 15 | - | CASSLILSGYNEQFF | TGTGCCAGCAGCTTAATTCTTAGCGGCTACAATGAGCAGTTCTTC
- | TRBJ1-6 | TRBV20-1 | 14 | - | CSARPGQSNSPLHF | TGCAGTGCTAGACCAGGACAGAGCAATTCACCCCTCCACTTT
few | TRBJ2-2 | TRBV5-1 | 17 | - | CASSLPRDKPNTGELFF | TGCGCCAGCAGCTTGCCCCGGGACAAACCGAACACCGGGGAGCTGTTTTTT
few | TRBJ2-7 | TRBV11-1 | 13 | - | CASQRTSGNEQYF | TGTGCCAGCCAGAGGACATCGGGTAACGAGCAGTACTTC
once | TRBJ2-7 | TRBV7-2 | 13 | - | CASSYQTNYEQYF | TGTGCCAGCAGCTACCAGACCAACTACGAGCAGTACTTC
few | TRBJ2-7 | TRBV12-3/TRBV12-4 | 14 | TRBD1 | CASRPGTGGNEQYF | TGTGCCAGCAGACCCGGGACAGGGGGCAACGAGCAGTACTTC
once | TRBJ2-2 | TRBV3-1 | 15 | TRBD2 | CASSQRLAGTGELFF | TGTGCCAGCAGCCAAAGACTAGCGGGGACCGGGGAGCTGTTTTTT
- | TRBJ2-1 | TRBV4-3 | 17 | TRBD2 | CASSQDRGLAVHNEQFF | TGCGCCAGCAGCCAAGATCGGGGACTAGCGGTACACAATGAGCAGTTCTTC
few | TRBJ1-2 | TRBV6-2/TRBV6-3 | 14 | - | CASAGRPPNYGYTF | TGTGCCAGCGCCGGGCGTCCTCCTAACTATGGCTACACCTTC
many | TRBJ2-2 | TRBV5-1 | 14 | - | CASSPGQNTGELFF | TGCGCCAGCAGCCCGGGACAGAACACCGGGGAGCTGTTTTTT
few | TRBJ2-7 | TRBV4-1 | 15 | TRBD1 | CASSQAWTGNYEQYF | TGCGCCAGCAGCCAAGCGTGGACAGGGAACTACGAGCAGTACTTC
- | TRBJ2-2 | TRBV20-1 | 14 | TRBD2 | CSAELAGDGGELFF | TGCAGTGCCGAGCTAGCGGGGGACGGCGGGGAGCTGTTTTTT
- | TRBJ2-5 | TRBV19 | 13 | - | CASGRTPQETQYF | TGTGCCAGTGGACGGACGCCACAAGAGACCCAGTACTTC
many | TRBJ1-1 | TRBV7-2 | 13 | TRBD1 | CASSPGGATEAFF | TGTGCCAGCAGCCCAGGGGGCGCGACTGAAGCTTTCTTT
- | TRBJ2-3 | TRBV4-3 | 15 | TRBD2 | CASSQDEREADTQYF | TGCGCCAGCAGCCAAGACGAGCGGGAGGCAGATACGCAGTATTTT
many | TRBJ2-7 | TRBV18 | 18 | - | CASSPPVSLAGTEYEQYF | TGTGCCAGCTCACCACCGGTTAGTCTGGCAGGGACCGAGTACGAGCAGTACTTC